This TCR beta chain was captured in a study of T cells in Graves' hyperthyroidism and ophthalmopathy. General study results and limits: Stable hyperthyroidism and ophthalmopathy were separated using 13 V-J signatures. Most thyroid clonotypes expanded above 0.001 were also detected in blood.

This clonotype was seen at least ten times. What it binds is not known. This CDR3 contains 14 residues. The ends were cut back, 4 bases at V and 9 bases at J, with 19 bases in the middle. Germline values: CDR1 DFQATT, CDR2 SNEGSKA (reference sequence). Using RNA transcripts as the source, TCR beta CDR3 regions were amplified. The HTBI primer set served for first-round RT-PCR of the TCR CDR3. TCRdb reprocessed the multiplex PCR reads via MiXCR and lists one record per CDR3 protein. Of 450,000 to 700,000 distinct CDR3 sequences in the sample, around 42% were seen once. Each diagnosis drew on symptoms, thyroxine, TRAb, thyroid ultrasound and orbital computed tomography findings.

The chain carries TRBV20-1 and TRBJ1-5, with D hard to call. Sequenced: peripheral blood or thyroid tissue (not recorded which). The TCR comes from an adult woman with Graves' disease, either hyperthyroidism or ophthalmopathy (not recorded which). Here the CDR3 reads CSAKGPRHLGPQHF. The CDR3, as DNA: TGCAGTGCTAAAGGCCCCCGCCACTTAGGGCCCCAGCATTTT.